The rows below give T cell receptor beta chains drawn from one sample of a study of blood T cell repertoires in COVID-19. TCRdb's table, derived via immunoSEQ multiplex PCR, lists solely in-frame clones and lacks some. The table has just over 350,000 clones, about 88% seen once. The specimen sequenced was PBMCs or T cells enriched from blood (not recorded which). The receptors stem from a woman in her twenties or thirties who had recovered from COVID-19. CDR3s include the opening cysteine and the closing phenylalanine or tryptophan. D genes are given only for firm matches.

j_gene: TRBJ1-1; v_gene: TRBV7-6; d_gene: -; CDR3aa: CASSADSNTEAFF
j_gene: TRBJ2-7; v_gene: TRBV7-2; d_gene: TRBD2; CDR3aa: CASSWTSGAYEQYF
j_gene: TRBJ2-7; v_gene: TRBV6-5; d_gene: -; CDR3aa: CASSYSNRNEQYF
j_gene: TRBJ1-2; v_gene: TRBV18; d_gene: TRBD1; CDR3aa: CASSEDRVVDYGYTF
j_gene: TRBJ2-3; v_gene: TRBV7-7; d_gene: -; CDR3aa: CASSLTGASTDTQYF
j_gene: TRBJ1-1; v_gene: TRBV13; d_gene: TRBD1; CDR3aa: CASSLRTGVVTEAFF
j_gene: TRBJ2-1; v_gene: TRBV6-2/TRBV6-3; d_gene: -; CDR3aa: CASSYGAISYNEQFF
j_gene: TRBJ1-4; v_gene: TRBV6-1; d_gene: TRBD1; CDR3aa: CASSERQGDEKLFF
j_gene: TRBJ1-3; v_gene: TRBV2; d_gene: -; CDR3aa: CASRSDAGNTIYF
j_gene: TRBJ2-1; v_gene: TRBV11-1; d_gene: TRBD2; CDR3aa: CASSLVPGGLDEQFF
j_gene: TRBJ1-3; v_gene: TRBV18; d_gene: -; CDR3aa: CASSRGPGNSGNTIYF
j_gene: TRBJ2-7; v_gene: TRBV7-9; d_gene: -; CDR3aa: CASSPQIMGQGSYEQYF
j_gene: TRBJ2-3; v_gene: TRBV28; d_gene: TRBD1; CDR3aa: CASSSGGVGDTQYF
j_gene: TRBJ1-2; v_gene: TRBV11-2; d_gene: -; CDR3aa: CASSLAPGTRNYGYTF
j_gene: TRBJ1-4; v_gene: TRBV7-9; d_gene: -; CDR3aa: CASSWQGGEEEKLFF
j_gene: TRBJ1-4; v_gene: TRBV7-3; d_gene: TRBD1; CDR3aa: CASSLTMTGVEKLFF
j_gene: TRBJ1-3; v_gene: TRBV14; d_gene: -; CDR3aa: CASSQGSVSSGNTIYF
j_gene: TRBJ1-2; v_gene: TRBV6-5; d_gene: TRBD1; CDR3aa: CASGRQGNYGYTF